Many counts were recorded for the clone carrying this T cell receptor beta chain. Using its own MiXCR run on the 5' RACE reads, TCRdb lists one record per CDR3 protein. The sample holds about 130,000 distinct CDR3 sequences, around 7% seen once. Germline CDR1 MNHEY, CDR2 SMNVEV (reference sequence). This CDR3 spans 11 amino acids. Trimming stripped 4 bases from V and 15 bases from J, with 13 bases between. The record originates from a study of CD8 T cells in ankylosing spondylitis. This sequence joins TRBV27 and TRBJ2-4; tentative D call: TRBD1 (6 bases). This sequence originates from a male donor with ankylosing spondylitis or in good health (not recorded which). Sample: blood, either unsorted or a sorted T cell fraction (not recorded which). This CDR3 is CASSSGHGLYF. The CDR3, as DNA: TGTGCCAGCAGTTCGGGACACGGCCTGTACTTC.